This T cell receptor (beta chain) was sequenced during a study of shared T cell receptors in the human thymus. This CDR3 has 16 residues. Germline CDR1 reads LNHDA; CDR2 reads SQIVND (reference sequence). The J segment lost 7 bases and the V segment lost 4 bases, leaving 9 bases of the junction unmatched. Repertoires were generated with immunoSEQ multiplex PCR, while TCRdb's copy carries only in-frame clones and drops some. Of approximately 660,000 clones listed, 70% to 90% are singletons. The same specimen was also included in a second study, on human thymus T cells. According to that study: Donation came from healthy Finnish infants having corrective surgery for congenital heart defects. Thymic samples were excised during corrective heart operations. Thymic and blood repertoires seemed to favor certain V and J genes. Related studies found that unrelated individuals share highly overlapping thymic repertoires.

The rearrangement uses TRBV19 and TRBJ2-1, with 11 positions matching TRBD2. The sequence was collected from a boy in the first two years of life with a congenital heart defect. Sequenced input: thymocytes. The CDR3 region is CASSTRTSGRANEQFF. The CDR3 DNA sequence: TGTGCCAGTAGTACCCGGACTAGCGGGCGTGCAAATGAGCAGTTCTTC.